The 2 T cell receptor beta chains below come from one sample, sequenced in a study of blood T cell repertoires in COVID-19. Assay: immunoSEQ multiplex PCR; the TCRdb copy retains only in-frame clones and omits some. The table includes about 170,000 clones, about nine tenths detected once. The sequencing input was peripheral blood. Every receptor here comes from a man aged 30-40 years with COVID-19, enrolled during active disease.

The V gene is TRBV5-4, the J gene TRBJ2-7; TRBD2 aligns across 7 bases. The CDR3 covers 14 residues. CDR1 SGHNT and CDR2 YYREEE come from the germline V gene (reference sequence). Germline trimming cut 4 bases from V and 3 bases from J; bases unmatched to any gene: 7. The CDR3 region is CASSPAWGGYEQYF. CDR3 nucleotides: TGTGCCAGCAGCCCGGCCTGGGGGGGCTACGAGCAGTACTTC. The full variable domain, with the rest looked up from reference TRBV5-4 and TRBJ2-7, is ETGVTQSPTHLIKTRGQQVTLRCSSQSGHNTVSWYQQALGQGPQFIFQYYREEENGRGNFPPRFSGLQFPNYSSELNVNALELDDSALYLCASSPAWGGYEQYFGPGTRLTVT.

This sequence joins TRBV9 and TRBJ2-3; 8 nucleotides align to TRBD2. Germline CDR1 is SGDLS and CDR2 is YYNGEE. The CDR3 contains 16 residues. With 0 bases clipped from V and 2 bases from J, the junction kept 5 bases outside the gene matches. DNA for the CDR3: TGTGCCAGCAGCGTAGGCGGGAGGACAGCCACAGATACGCAGTATTTT. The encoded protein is CASSVGGRTATDTQYF.